Below, 11 T cell receptor beta chains from the same sample are listed, as sequenced in a study of blood T cells in healthy people across ages (dated by TCRdb to about 2015). Preparation of the library involved 5' RACE. This sample was sequenced with an Illumina HiSeq 2500. A second PCR of about 6 to 12 cycles was run with a J-beta primer mix and a sample-barcoded 5' primer. In TCRdb, the public reads were trimmed at Q25 with fastp and aligned with MiXCR, with productive beta chains retained. Rows are combined by CDR3 protein, so each entry shows the most common genes and DNA. The sample table records 1.5 million to 1.9 million distinct CDR3 sequences; roughly 43% of these occur just once. Of the sample, 4% falls within the top ten clones. The sequencing sample was made of blood. These receptors were taken from a woman aged 18-35 years in good health.

There are many counts of this clonotype. J is TRBJ2-3 and V is TRBV7-2; D is unclear. Between the trimmed V and J ends, which lost 4 bases and 1 base, there was a span of 9 bases. Germline values: CDR1 SGHTA, CDR2 FQGNSA. The CDR3 length is 14 residues. CDR3 in amino acids: CASSSYWGTDTQYF. The CDR3 bases are TGTGCCAGCAGCTCTTACTGGGGCACAGATACGCAGTATTTT.

This clonotype was seen a few times. Here the CDR3 reads CASRRHTTNEKLFF. The DNA for the CDR3 is TGTGCCAGCAGACGACACACAACTAATGAAAAACTGTTTTTT. This chain uses TRBV6-2 or TRBV6-3 with TRBJ1-4; D not resolved. This CDR3 is 14 amino acids long. V gave up 6 bases and J gave up 0 bases, with 8 bases separating them. CDR1 is MNHEY, CDR2 SVGEGT, per germline.

This clonotype has a handful of counts. The chain joins TRBV18 to TRBJ2-6; D is undetermined. Germline V gene sequence: CDR1 KGHSH, CDR2 LQKENI. With 0 bases removed from V and 8 bases from J, the gap between germline ends came to 5 bases. The CDR3 sequence is 13 residues long. In DNA, the CDR3 is TGTGCCAGCTCACCACCGGGGTCCAACGTCCTGACTTTC. It translates to CASSPPGSNVLTF.

V is TRBV12-5 and J is TRBJ2-5, with TRBD1 as a possible D gene (6 bases). The ends were cut back, 4 bases at V and 5 bases at J, with 17 bases in the middle. The CDR3 spans 15 residues. Germline CDR1 and CDR2: LGHNT and FRNRAP. The CDR3 coding sequence is TGTGCTAGTGGTTGGACGATCCGGGACATGGAGACCCAGTACTTC. As protein: CASGWTIRDMETQYF.

This sequence joins TRBV6-6 and TRBJ2-1; TRBD1 matches 8 bases. Per the germline V gene, CDR1 is MNHNY and CDR2 is SVGAGI (reference sequence). The CDR3 spans 16 residues. V was pared by 0 bases and J by 1 base, with 2 bases of the junction left unmatched. The CDR3 spells CASSYSTGVSYNEQFF. CDR3 bases: TGTGCCAGCAGTTACTCGACAGGGGTGTCCTACAATGAGCAGTTCTTC.

V is TRBV7-2 and J is TRBJ2-5, with a tentative D call TRBD1 (5 bases). The tail of the sequence fits TRBJ2-7 better, so the J call may be wrong. Germline V lookup: CDR1 SGHTA, CDR2 FQGNSA. This CDR3 has 13 amino acids. The CDR3 protein is CASSPRRQLEQYF. CDR3 nucleotide sequence: TGTGCCAGCAGCCCACGCCGACAGCTCGAGCAGTACTTC.

V is TRBV7-9 and J is TRBJ1-2; no clear D. The germline V gene has CDR1 SEHNR and CDR2 FQNEAQ (reference sequence). The CDR3 sequence is 14 residues long. Trimming removed 3 bases at V and 6 bases at J, with 14 bases between. CDR3 sequence reads: CASSFRREHDGYTF. CDR3 bases: TGTGCCAGCAGCTTCAGGCGGGAGCACGATGGCTACACCTTC.

This clonotype showed up just once. J is TRBJ1-5 and V is TRBV4-1, with D possibly matching TRBD1 (5 bases). V was pared by 3 bases and J by 4 bases, with 13 bases between. The CDR3 runs to 15 residues. Germline V CDR1 and CDR2: MGHRA, YSYEKL. CDR3 DNA: TGCGCCAGCAGCCAGGGCAGGGATCGGAATCAGCCCCAGCATTTT. This translates into CASSQGRDRNQPQHF.

This clonotype was recorded a few times. The J gene is TRBJ2-7, the V gene TRBV29-1; 7 nucleotides match TRBD1. The CDR3 totals 13 residues. Per the germline V gene, CDR1 is SQVTM and CDR2 is ANQGSEA. V lost 4 bases and J lost 8; bases outside the gene matches: 11. The CDR3 bases are TGCAGCGTTGCGGACAGGCCATCCGCAAAGCAGTACTTC. It specifies CSVADRPSAKQYF.

This clonotype was seen more than once but under ten times. V and J are TRBV12-3 or TRBV12-4 and TRBJ1-2; 8 bases fit TRBD1. CDR3 length: 15 amino acids. With 7 bases clipped from V and 1 base from J, the junction kept 8 bases outside the gene matches. The CDR3 DNA follows: TGTGCCAGCAAAATCGGACAGGGTTTTAACTATGGCTACACCTTC. The encoded protein is CASKIGQGFNYGYTF.

J is TRBJ1-2 and V is TRBV6-6; possible D gene TRBD1, 5 bases. CDR3 length: 14 amino acids. Germline CDR1 MNHNY, CDR2 SVGAGI (reference sequence). V lost 2 bases and J lost 2, with 9 bases in between. This chain's CDR3 is CASSYEGLNYGYTF. The CDR3, as DNA: TGTGCCAGCAGTTACGAGGGGCTCAACTATGGCTACACCTTC.